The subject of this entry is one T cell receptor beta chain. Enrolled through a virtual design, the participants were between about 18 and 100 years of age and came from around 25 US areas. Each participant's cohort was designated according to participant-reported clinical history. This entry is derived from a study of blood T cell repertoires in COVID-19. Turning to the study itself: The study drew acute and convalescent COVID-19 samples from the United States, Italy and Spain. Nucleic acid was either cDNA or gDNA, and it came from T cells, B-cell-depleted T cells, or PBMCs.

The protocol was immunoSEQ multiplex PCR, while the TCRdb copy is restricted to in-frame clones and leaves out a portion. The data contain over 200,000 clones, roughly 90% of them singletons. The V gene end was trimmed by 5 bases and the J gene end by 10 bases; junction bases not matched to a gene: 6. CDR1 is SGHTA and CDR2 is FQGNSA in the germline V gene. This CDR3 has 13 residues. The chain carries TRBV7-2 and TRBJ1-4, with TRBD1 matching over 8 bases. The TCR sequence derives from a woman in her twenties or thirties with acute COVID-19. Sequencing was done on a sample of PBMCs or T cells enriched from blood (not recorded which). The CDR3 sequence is CASSQRQGSKLFF. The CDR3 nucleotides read TGTGCCAGCAGCCAACGACAGGGGTCAAAACTGTTTTTT.